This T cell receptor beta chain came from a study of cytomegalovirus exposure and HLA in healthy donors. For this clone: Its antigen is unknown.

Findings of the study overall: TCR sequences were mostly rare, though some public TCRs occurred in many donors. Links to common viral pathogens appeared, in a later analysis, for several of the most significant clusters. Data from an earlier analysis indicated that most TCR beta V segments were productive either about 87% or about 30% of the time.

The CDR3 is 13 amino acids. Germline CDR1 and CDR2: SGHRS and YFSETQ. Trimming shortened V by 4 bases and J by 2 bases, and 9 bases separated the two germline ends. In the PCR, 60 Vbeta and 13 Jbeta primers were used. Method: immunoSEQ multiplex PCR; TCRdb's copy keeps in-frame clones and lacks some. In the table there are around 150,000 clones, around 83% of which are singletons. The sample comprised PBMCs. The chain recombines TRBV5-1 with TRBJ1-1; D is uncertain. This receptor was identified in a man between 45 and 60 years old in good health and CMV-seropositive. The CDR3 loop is CASSRPGNTEAFF. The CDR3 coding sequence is TGCGCCAGCAGCCGCCCGGGAAACACTGAAGCTTTCTTT.